The T cell receptor beta chain described here comes from a study of blood T cell repertoires in COVID-19. Across the study: Donors in the United States, Italy and Spain gave samples during acute or convalescent COVID-19. The cDNA or gDNA used as material had been derived from T cells, B-cell-depleted T cells, or PBMCs.

Original processing notes: Quantification of nucleated cells was approximated via reference gene primer amplification. Some clones are missing from TCRdb's copy, which holds only in-frame ones; the method was immunoSEQ multiplex PCR. The D gene and trimming were derived from the DNA, and the V and J assignments and clone size from that table. The sample carries more than 55,000 clones, approximately 80% recorded once. This clone was counted between two and nine times. Trimming removed 2 bases from V and 1 base from J, with 6 bases in between. The CDR3 runs 14 residues. In germline, CDR1 is LGHDT, CDR2 YNNKEL (reference sequence).

Sample: peripheral blood. The sequence derives from a woman of 80 years or more with acute or convalescent COVID-19. The chain combines TRBV3-1 (or the pseudogene TRBV3-2) with TRBJ1-5; no firm D call. The CDR3 DNA sequence: TGTGCCAGCAGCCAAAGAGGGAGCAATCAGCCCCAGCATTTT. Amino acids: CASSQRGSNQPQHF.